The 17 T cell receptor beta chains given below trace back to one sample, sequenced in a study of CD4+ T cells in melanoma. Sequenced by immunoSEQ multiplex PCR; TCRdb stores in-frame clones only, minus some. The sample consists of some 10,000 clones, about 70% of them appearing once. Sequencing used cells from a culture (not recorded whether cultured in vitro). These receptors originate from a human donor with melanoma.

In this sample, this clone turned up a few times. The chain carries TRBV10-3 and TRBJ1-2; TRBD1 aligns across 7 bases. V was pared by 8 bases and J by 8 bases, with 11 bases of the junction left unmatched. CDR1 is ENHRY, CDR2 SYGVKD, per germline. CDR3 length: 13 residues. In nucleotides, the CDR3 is TGTGCCATCGCCGTCCCACAGGGGAAGGGCTACACCTTC. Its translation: CAIAVPQGKGYTF.

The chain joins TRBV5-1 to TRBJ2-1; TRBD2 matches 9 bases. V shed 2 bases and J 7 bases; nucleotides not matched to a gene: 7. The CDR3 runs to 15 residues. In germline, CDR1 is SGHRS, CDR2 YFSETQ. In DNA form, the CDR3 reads TGCGCCAGCAGCTTTGGTAGCGGGGGAACGAATGAGCAGTTCTTC. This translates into CASSFGSGGTNEQFF.

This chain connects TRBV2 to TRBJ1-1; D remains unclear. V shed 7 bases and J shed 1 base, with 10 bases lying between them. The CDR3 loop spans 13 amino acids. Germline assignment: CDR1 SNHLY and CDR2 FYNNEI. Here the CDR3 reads CASKTVGNTEAFF. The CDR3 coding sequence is TGTGCCAGCAAAACGGTGGGGAACACTGAAGCTTTCTTT.

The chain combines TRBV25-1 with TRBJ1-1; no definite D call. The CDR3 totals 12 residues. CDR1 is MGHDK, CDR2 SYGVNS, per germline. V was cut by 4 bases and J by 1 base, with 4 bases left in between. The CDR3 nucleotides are TGTGCCAGCAGTGCTCCGAACACTGAAGCTTTCTTT. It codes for CASSAPNTEAFF.

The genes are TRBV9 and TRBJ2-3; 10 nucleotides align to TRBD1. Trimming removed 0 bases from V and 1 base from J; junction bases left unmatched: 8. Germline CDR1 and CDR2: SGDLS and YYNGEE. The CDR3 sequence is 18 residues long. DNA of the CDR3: TGTGCCAGCAGCGTAGTTGGGAGACAGGGGGCTGGCACAGATACGCAGTATTTT. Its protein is CASSVVGRQGAGTDTQYF.

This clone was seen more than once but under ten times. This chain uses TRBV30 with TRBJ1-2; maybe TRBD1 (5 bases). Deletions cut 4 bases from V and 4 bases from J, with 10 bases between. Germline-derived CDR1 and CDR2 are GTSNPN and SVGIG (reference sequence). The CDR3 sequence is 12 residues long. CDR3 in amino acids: CAWTWGTYGYTF. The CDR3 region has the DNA TGTGCCTGGACGTGGGGCACCTATGGCTACACCTTC.

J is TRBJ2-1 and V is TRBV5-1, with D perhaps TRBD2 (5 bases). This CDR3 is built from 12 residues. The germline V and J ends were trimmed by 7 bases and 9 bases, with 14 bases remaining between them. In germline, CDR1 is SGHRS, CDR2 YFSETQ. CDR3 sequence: CASRGLLGEQFF. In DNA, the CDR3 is TGCGCCAGCCGCGGACTCCTTGGTGAGCAGTTCTTC.

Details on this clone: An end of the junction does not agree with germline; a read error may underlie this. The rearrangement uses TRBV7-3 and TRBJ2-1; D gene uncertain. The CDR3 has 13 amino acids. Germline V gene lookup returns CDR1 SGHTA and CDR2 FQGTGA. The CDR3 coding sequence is TGTGCCAGCAGCTTAATTCTAGGAGCTCCACCCCTCTTC. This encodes CASSLILGAPPLF.

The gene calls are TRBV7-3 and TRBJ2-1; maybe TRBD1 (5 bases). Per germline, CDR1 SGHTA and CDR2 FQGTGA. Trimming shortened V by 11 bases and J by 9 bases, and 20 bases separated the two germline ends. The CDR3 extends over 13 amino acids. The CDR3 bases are TGTGCCTCAGCCCAGGCCAGGGCTGGTGAGCAGTTCTTC. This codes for CASAQARAGEQFF. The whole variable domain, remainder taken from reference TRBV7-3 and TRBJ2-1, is GAGVSQTPSNKVTEKGKYVELRCDPISGHTALYWYRQSLGQGPEFLIYFQGTGAADDSGLPNDRFFAVRPEGSVSTLKIQRTERGDSAVYLCASAQARAGEQFFGPGTRLTVL.

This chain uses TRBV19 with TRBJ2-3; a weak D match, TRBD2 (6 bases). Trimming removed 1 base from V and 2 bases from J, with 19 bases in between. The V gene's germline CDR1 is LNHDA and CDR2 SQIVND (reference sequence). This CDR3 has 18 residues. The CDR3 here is CASSIGGAAGTFTDTQYF. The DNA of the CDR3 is TGTGCCAGTAGTATAGGAGGGGCCGCGGGGACCTTCACAGATACGCAGTATTTT.

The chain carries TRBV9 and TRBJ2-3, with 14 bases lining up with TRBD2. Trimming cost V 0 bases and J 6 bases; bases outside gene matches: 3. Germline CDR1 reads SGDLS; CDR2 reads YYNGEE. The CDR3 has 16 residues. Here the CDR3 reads CASSVETSGGADTQYF. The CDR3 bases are TGTGCCAGCAGCGTAGAGACTAGCGGGGGGGCCGATACGCAGTATTTT.

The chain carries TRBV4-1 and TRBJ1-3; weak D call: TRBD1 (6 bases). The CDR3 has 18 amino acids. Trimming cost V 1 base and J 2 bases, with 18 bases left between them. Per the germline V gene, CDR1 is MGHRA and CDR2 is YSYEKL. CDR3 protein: CASSQVGKDRFPGNTIYF. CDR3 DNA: TGCGCCAGCAGCCAAGTAGGCAAAGACAGGTTTCCTGGAAACACCATATATTTT.

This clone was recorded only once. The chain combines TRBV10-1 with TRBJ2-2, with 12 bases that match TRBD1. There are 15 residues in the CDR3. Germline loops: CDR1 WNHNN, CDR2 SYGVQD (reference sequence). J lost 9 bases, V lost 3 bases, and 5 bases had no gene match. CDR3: CASSDPGQGARELFF. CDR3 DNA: TGCGCCAGCAGTGACCCGGGACAGGGGGCAAGGGAGCTGTTTTTT.

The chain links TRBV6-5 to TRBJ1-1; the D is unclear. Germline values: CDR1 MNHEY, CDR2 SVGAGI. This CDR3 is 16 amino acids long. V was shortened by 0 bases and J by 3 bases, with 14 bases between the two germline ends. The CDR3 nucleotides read TGTGCCAGCAGTTACTCGATGCGAGATCTTCACACTGAAGCTTTCTTT. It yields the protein CASSYSMRDLHTEAFF.

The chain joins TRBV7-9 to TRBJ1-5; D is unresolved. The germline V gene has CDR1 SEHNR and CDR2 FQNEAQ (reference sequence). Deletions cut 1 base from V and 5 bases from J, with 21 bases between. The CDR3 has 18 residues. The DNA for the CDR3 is TGTGCCAGCAGCTTAGTAGTCCAACGAACGGGCGGATATCAGCCCCAGCATTTT. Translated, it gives CASSLVVQRTGGYQPQHF.

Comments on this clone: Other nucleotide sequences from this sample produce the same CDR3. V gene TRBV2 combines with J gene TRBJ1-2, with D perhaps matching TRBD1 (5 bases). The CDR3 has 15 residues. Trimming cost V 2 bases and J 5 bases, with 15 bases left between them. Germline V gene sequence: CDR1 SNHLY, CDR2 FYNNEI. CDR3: CASSERGRVLYGYTF. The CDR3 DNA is TGTGCCAGCAGTGAAAGGGGCCGGGTCCTGTATGGCTACACCTTC. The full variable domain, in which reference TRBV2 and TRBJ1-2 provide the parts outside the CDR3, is EPEVTQTPSHQVTQMGQEVILRCVPISNHLYFYWYRQILGQKVEFLVSFYNNEISEKSEIFDDQFSVERPDGSNFTLKIRSTKLEDSAMYFCASSERGRVLYGYTFGSGTRLTVV.

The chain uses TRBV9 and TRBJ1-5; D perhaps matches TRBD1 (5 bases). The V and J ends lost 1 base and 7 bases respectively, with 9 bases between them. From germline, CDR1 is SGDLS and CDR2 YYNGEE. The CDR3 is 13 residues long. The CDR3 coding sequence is TGTGCCAGCAGCGTACGGGACCGCCAGCCCCAGCATTTT. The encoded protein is CASSVRDRQPQHF.